A single sample gave rise to the 30 T cell receptor beta chains below, sequenced in a study of radiation and T cells in renal cell carcinoma. Time point indicated: baseline pretreatment blood. Sample treatment: 15 Gy SBRT to primary tumor, nephrectomy 4 weeks later. Only in-frame clones appear in the TCRdb table, and some are missing; sequencing was by immunoSEQ multiplex PCR. The data contain approximately 140,000 clones, approximately 90% of them singletons. The specimen was blood, collected from a patient whose treatment included radiotherapy and nephrectomy. The origin of the receptors is a woman between 65 and 79 years old with renal cell carcinoma.

This chain uses TRBV7-2 with TRBJ1-2, with 8 bases that match TRBD1. The CDR3 covers 14 residues. The junction had 6 bases not matched to a gene; V was cut back by 7 bases and J by 2 bases. In germline, CDR1 is SGHTA, CDR2 FQGNSA. The CDR3: CASTPGQANYGYTF. The CDR3 DNA reads as TGTGCCAGCACCCCGGGACAGGCGAACTATGGCTACACCTTC.

The chain recombines TRBV4-2 with TRBJ2-7, with TRBD1 as a possible D gene (6 bases). This CDR3 has 15 amino acids. V lost 1 base, J lost 2 bases, and 12 bases lay in between. Germline CDR1 LGHNA, CDR2 YNFKEQ. The chain's CDR3 is CASSQAPPGAYEQYF. The CDR3 DNA reads TGTGCCAGCAGCCAAGCCCCACCAGGGGCCTACGAGCAGTACTTC.

The rearrangement joins TRBV5-1 to TRBJ2-1; 15 positions match TRBD2. This CDR3 region has 16 residues. The V segment lost 7 bases and the J segment 6 bases; nucleotides outside the gene matches: 8. Germline-derived CDR1 and CDR2 are SGHRS and YFSETQ. The CDR3 reads CASGLGTSGGLNEQFF. The CDR3 DNA follows: TGCGCCAGCGGCCTCGGGACTAGCGGGGGGCTCAATGAGCAGTTCTTC.

This chain joins TRBV5-5 and TRBJ1-1; D is unresolved. This CDR3 has 14 amino acids. Trimming took 0 bases from V and 3 from J, leaving 9 bases between them. The germline V gene has CDR1 SGHKS and CDR2 YYEKEE (reference sequence). CDR3 nucleotide sequence: TGTGCCAGCAGCTTGGTAGGGCCAGACACTGAAGCTTTCTTT. Encoded protein: CASSLVGPDTEAFF.

V gene TRBV19 combines with J gene TRBJ1-2; 9 positions match TRBD1. CDR1 is LNHDA, CDR2 SQIVND, per germline (reference sequence). V was clipped by 6 bases and J by 3 bases; unmatched bases: 2. The CDR3 loop spans 13 amino acids. The CDR3 is CASRGQGYYGYTF. In DNA form, the CDR3 reads TGTGCCAGTAGGGGACAGGGTTACTATGGCTACACCTTC.

This chain uses TRBV6-6 with TRBJ2-1, with TRBD2 identical over 11 bases. This CDR3 is built from 16 residues. The germline gives CDR1 MNHNY, CDR2 SVGAGI (reference sequence). The ends lost 5 bases at V and 7 bases at J; junction bases unmatched: 10. The CDR3 loop reads CASSPRSSGGYNEQFF. Here the CDR3 DNA reads TGTGCCAGCAGTCCGAGATCTAGCGGGGGGTATAATGAGCAGTTCTTC.

The chain carries TRBV6-6 and TRBJ1-2; D possibly corresponds to TRBD1 (5 bases). The germline gives CDR1 MNHNY, CDR2 SVGAGI (reference sequence). The CDR3 length is 15 residues. Trimming removed 0 bases from V and 8 bases from J, with 16 bases in between. The CDR3 region is CASSYSSGPSNGYTF. CDR3 DNA: TGTGCCAGCAGTTACTCGTCAGGGCCCTCTAACGGCTACACCTTC.

This clone came up a few times. V usage is TRBV2 and J usage is TRBJ1-5; D gene uncertain. Deletions cut 4 bases from V and 3 bases from J, with 10 bases between. Germline assignment: CDR1 SNHLY and CDR2 FYNNEI. The CDR3 is made up of 14 amino acids. The CDR3 nucleotides read TGTGCCAGCAGTGCGGGAGCGCCCAATCAGCCCCAGCATTTT. Its translation is CASSAGAPNQPQHF.

The genes are TRBV7-6 and TRBJ2-3; 10 positions match TRBD2. Germline loops: CDR1 SGHVS, CDR2 FNYEAQ. V shed 5 bases and J 6 bases; nucleotides not matched to a gene: 8. The length of the CDR3 is 15 residues. CDR3 in DNA: TGTGCCAGCAGCCCGTGGACTAGCGGCGGGGATACGCAGTATTTT. Its protein is CASSPWTSGGDTQYF.

This clone was counted between two and nine times. The chain links TRBV7-2 to TRBJ1-1; 9 bases line up with TRBD1. CDR1 and CDR2 from the germline V gene are SGHTA and FQGNSA. The CDR3 consists of 12 residues. V lost 5 bases, J lost 8 bases, and 3 bases stayed unmatched. The CDR3, as DNA: TGTGCCAGCAGCAGACAGGGGGGAGAAGCTTTCTTT. Its translation is CASSRQGGEAFF.

There are a few counts of this clone. The V call is TRBV7-9, the J call TRBJ1-3; D is unresolved. The CDR3 is 15 amino acids. V was pared by 3 bases and J by 0 bases, with 9 bases between. Germline V gene sequence: CDR1 SEHNR, CDR2 FQNEAQ (reference sequence). CDR3 nucleotides: TGTGCCAGCAGCTTGGGCTCAAGCTCTGGAAACACCATATATTTT. It specifies CASSLGSSSGNTIYF.

The chain couples TRBV28 to TRBJ1-3; 7 bases fit TRBD1. The CDR3 totals 15 residues. Germline assignment: CDR1 MDHEN and CDR2 SYDVKM. Germline trimming cut 5 bases from V and 4 bases from J; bases unmatched to any gene: 8. In nucleotides, the CDR3 is TGTGCCAGCAGTCCGGAAAGACAGGGAGGAAACACCATATATTTT. Protein product: CASSPERQGGNTIYF.

The V gene is TRBV4-2, the J gene TRBJ2-5; 10 bases agree with TRBD2. There are 16 residues in the CDR3. Germline V gene data show CDR1 as LGHNA and CDR2 as YNFKEQ. The V and J ends lost 2 bases and 0 bases, in that order; junction bases with no gene match: 3. The CDR3 loop reads CASSQLAGAYQETQYF. The CDR3 coding sequence is TGTGCCAGCAGCCAACTAGCGGGGGCCTACCAAGAGACCCAGTACTTC.

V and J are TRBV19 and TRBJ1-5; tentative D call: TRBD1 (5 bases). Trimming took 2 bases from V and 7 from J, leaving 15 bases between them. Germline-derived CDR1 and CDR2 are LNHDA and SQIVND (reference sequence). The CDR3 is 15 amino acids. The CDR3 sequence: CASSIMSQGGQPQHF. CDR3 sequence (DNA): TGTGCCAGTAGTATAATGTCCCAGGGAGGACAGCCCCAGCATTTT.

The rearrangement joins TRBV23-1 to TRBJ2-7, with 9 bases matching TRBD1. TRBV23-1 is placed among ORFs of uncertain function. CDR3 length equals 19 residues. V lost 0 bases to trimming and J lost 2 bases; unmatched junction nucleotides: 14. This CDR3 is CASSQSGQGPLLITYEQYF. CDR3 DNA sequence: TGCGCCAGCAGTCAATCGGGACAGGGACCCCTCCTGATAACCTACGAGCAGTACTTC.

The V gene is TRBV5-1, the J gene TRBJ2-1; 8 nucleotides align to TRBD1. V lost 2 bases, J lost 6 bases, and 7 bases stayed unmatched. The germline V gene has CDR1 SGHRS and CDR2 YFSETQ. This CDR3 has 15 residues. CDR3 nucleotide sequence: TGCGCCAGCAGCTTTGGAGACAGGGGTCTCAATGAGCAGTTCTTC. Translated, it gives CASSFGDRGLNEQFF.

V is TRBV5-1 and J is TRBJ1-2; tentatively, D is TRBD1 (6 bases). The CDR3 consists of 14 residues. Germline values: CDR1 SGHRS, CDR2 YFSETQ. Trimming stripped 3 bases from V and 5 bases from J, with 14 bases between. Written as DNA, the CDR3 is TGCGCCAGCAGCTCTGGGGGGCTAATTTATGGCTACACCTTC. It encodes CASSSGGLIYGYTF.

This chain uses TRBV19 with TRBJ1-2, with TRBD1 matching 8 bases. Looked up from germline, CDR1 is LNHDA and CDR2 is SQIVND (reference sequence). The CDR3 is 15 amino acids. Trimming removed 3 bases from V and 1 base from J; junction bases left unmatched: 4. The CDR3 region is CASSMGGQGNYGYTF. The DNA of the CDR3 is TGTGCCAGTAGTATGGGAGGACAGGGTAACTATGGCTACACCTTC.

V usage is TRBV9 and J usage is TRBJ1-3; 9 positions match TRBD1. Per germline, CDR1 SGDLS and CDR2 YYNGEE. The J segment lost 4 bases and the V segment lost 4 bases, leaving 6 bases of the junction unmatched. CDR3 length equals 15 residues. CDR3 sequence (DNA): TGTGCCAGCAGCCCCCGACAGGGGGTAGGAAACACCATATATTTT. Its translation is CASSPRQGVGNTIYF.

The chain is built from TRBV11-2 and TRBJ1-2, with D possibly being TRBD1 (5 bases). This CDR3 is built from 15 residues. In germline, CDR1 is SGHAT, CDR2 FQNNGV. Trimming removed 5 bases at V and 2 bases at J, with 15 bases between. The CDR3 DNA follows: TGTGCCAGCAGCGGACACAGGACGCTGAACTATGGCTACACCTTC. Protein product: CASSGHRTLNYGYTF.

Concerning this clone itself: A junction boundary mismatches the germline segment, possibly from a read error. The CDR3 DNA reads TGTGCCAGCAGTTTATCTCGCGACTCGAAGCACTTC. This encodes CASSLSRDSKHF. The chain uses TRBV28 and TRBJ2-7; D uncertain. This CDR3 spans 12 amino acids. The germline V gene has CDR1 MDHEN and CDR2 SYDVKM.

V usage is TRBV5-4 and J usage is TRBJ1-2; 9 nucleotides agree with TRBD1. With V trimmed by 4 bases and J by 5 bases, 9 bases remained unmatched. The CDR3 consists of 15 residues. Germline lookup yields CDR1 SGHNT and CDR2 YYREEE (reference sequence). The DNA for the CDR3 is TGTGCCAGCAGCCTCGGGACAGGGTTACGATATGGCTACACCTTC. Translation: CASSLGTGLRYGYTF.

This clone was detected once. The chain uses TRBV6-5 and TRBJ1-4; the D gene is possibly TRBD1 (5 bases). CDR1 and CDR2 from the germline V gene are MNHEY and SVGAGI. Deletions cut 2 bases from V and 0 bases from J, with 10 bases between. The CDR3 totals 16 residues. This chain's CDR3 is CASSYRQGSTNEKLFF. The CDR3 DNA reads TGTGCCAGCAGTTACCGTCAGGGATCAACTAATGAAAAACTGTTTTTT.

The J gene is TRBJ2-7, the V gene TRBV5-4, with D uncertain. CDR3 size: 14 residues. In germline, CDR1 is SGHNT, CDR2 YYREEE (reference sequence). Trimming shortened V by 4 bases and J by 3 bases, and 14 bases separated the two germline ends. The CDR3 loop is CASSVQTAFYEQYF. CDR3 DNA: TGTGCCAGCAGCGTACAGACCGCCTTCTACGAGCAGTACTTC.

The chain employs TRBV4-2 and TRBJ2-1; 11 bases align to TRBD2. V lost 4 bases, J lost 3 bases, and 11 bases stayed unmatched. There are 18 residues in the CDR3. Germline assignment: CDR1 LGHNA and CDR2 YNFKEQ. This CDR3 reads CASSLEPIAGGSYNEQFF. DNA of the CDR3: TGTGCCAGCAGCCTAGAACCCATAGCGGGGGGGAGCTACAATGAGCAGTTCTTC.

This chain connects TRBV7-6 to TRBJ2-5, with D tentatively TRBD1 (5 bases). Trimming left V 3 bases short and J 2 bases short, with 7 bases between. The CDR3 totals 13 residues. Germline V lookup: CDR1 SGHVS, CDR2 FNYEAQ. The CDR3: CASSFTGQETQYF. For the CDR3, the DNA is TGTGCCAGCAGCTTTACAGGACAAGAGACCCAGTACTTC.

The V call is TRBV5-4, the J call TRBJ2-3; D call uncertain. The length of the CDR3 is 14 residues. The germline V and J ends were trimmed by 4 bases and 0 bases, with 9 bases remaining between them. From germline, CDR1 is SGHNT and CDR2 YYREEE (reference sequence). DNA of the CDR3: TGTGCCAGCAGCCCGACTGGGAGCACAGATACGCAGTATTTT. Translated, it gives CASSPTGSTDTQYF.

The chain employs TRBV6-5 and TRBJ1-1, with D unresolved. This CDR3 is built from 13 residues. With 4 bases removed from V and 2 bases from J, the gap between germline ends came to 8 bases. CDR1 is MNHEY and CDR2 is SVGAGI in the germline V gene. The CDR3 sequence: CASSSYRNTEAFF. Written as DNA, the CDR3 is TGTGCCAGCAGTTCCTACCGTAACACTGAAGCTTTCTTT.

The rearrangement links TRBV5-1 to TRBJ2-1; 11 nucleotides agree with TRBD1. Trimming cost V 3 bases and J 5 bases; bases outside gene matches: 1. The CDR3 runs 14 residues. Germline V CDR1 and CDR2: SGHRS, YFSETQ. CDR3 loop: CASSSDRGHNEQFF. The CDR3 nucleotides are TGCGCCAGCAGCTCGGACAGGGGGCACAATGAGCAGTTCTTC. Combining the CDR3 with reference TRBV5-1 and TRBJ2-1 gives the whole variable domain KAGVTQTPRYLIKTRGQQVTLSCSPISGHRSVSWYQQTPGQGLQFLFEYFSETQRNKGNFPGRFSGRQFSNSRSEMNVSTLELGDSALYLCASSSDRGHNEQFFGPGTRLTVL.

The rearrangement joins TRBV7-2 to TRBJ2-3, with D uncertain. With 5 bases removed from V and 5 bases from J, the gap between germline ends came to 8 bases. Germline values: CDR1 SGHTA, CDR2 FQGNSA. This CDR3 contains 12 residues. The DNA for the CDR3 is TGTGCCAGCAGCCAACGGCAAGATACGCAGTATTTT. Amino acid sequence: CASSQRQDTQYF.